This is a list of T cell receptor beta chains from one sample in a study of tumor and adjacent non-tumor tissue in lung cancer. TCRdb fed the multiplex PCR reads into MiXCR, producing one record per CDR3 protein. The sample lists about 78,000 distinct CDR3 sequences; approximately 79% were seen once. The sequenced sample consisted of lung tumor tissue. These receptors were collected from a woman aged 45-65 years with non-small cell lung cancer. Both conserved end residues are part of each CDR3. Fields, in order: J gene, V gene, clone size, D gene, CDR3 protein, CDR3 DNA. The D gene is left open where the match is weak. Size is omitted from some rows. Given values are once, few, many or a class for expanded clones.

j_gene: TRBJ2-7; v_gene: TRBV11-2; abundance: -; d_gene: TRBD2; CDR3aa: CASSPWASGSYRQYF; CDR3nt: TGTGCCAGCAGCCCCTGGGCTAGCGGTTCCTACAGGCAGTACTTC
j_gene: TRBJ2-1; v_gene: TRBV12-3/TRBV12-4; abundance: -; d_gene: -; CDR3aa: CASSRGLNEQFF; CDR3nt: TGCGCCAGCAGTAGGGGACTTAATGAGCAGTTCTTC
j_gene: TRBJ2-7; v_gene: TRBV5-6; abundance: many; d_gene: TRBD1; CDR3aa: CASSYRTGNSYEQYF; CDR3nt: TGTGCCAGCAGCTACCGGACAGGGAACTCCTACGAGCAGTACTTC
j_gene: TRBJ2-7; v_gene: TRBV4-3; abundance: -; d_gene: TRBD1; CDR3aa: CTSSYSTGTYEQYF; CDR3nt: TGCACCAGCAGTTATTCGACAGGGACCTACGAGCAGTACTTC
j_gene: TRBJ1-4; v_gene: TRBV12-3/TRBV12-4; abundance: -; d_gene: -; CDR3aa: CARSLMGTNVKLFF; CDR3nt: TGTGCCAGAAGTTTGATGGGGACTAATGTAAAACTGTTTTTT
j_gene: TRBJ2-3; v_gene: TRBV20-1; abundance: -; d_gene: -; CDR3aa: CSAARGFGGSIDTQYF; CDR3nt: TGCAGTGCCGCGAGGGGGTTCGGGGGGAGCATAGATACGCAGTATTTT
j_gene: TRBJ1-5; v_gene: TRBV28; abundance: medium-sized; d_gene: -; CDR3aa: CASRFHGTDRNQPQHF; CDR3nt: TGTGCCAGCAGATTTCATGGGACGGATAGAAATCAGCCCCAGCATTTT
j_gene: TRBJ2-3; v_gene: TRBV4-1; abundance: once; d_gene: -; CDR3aa: CASGQEGGPDTDTQYF; CDR3nt: TGCGCCAGCGGCCAAGAGGGGGGGCCAGACACAGATACGCAGTATTTT
j_gene: TRBJ2-7; v_gene: TRBV20-1; abundance: -; d_gene: TRBD2; CDR3aa: CSARRFLVAGGSWMYEQYF; CDR3nt: TGCAGTGCTAGGAGGTTCCTGGTAGCGGGAGGGTCCTGGATGTACGAGCAGTACTTC
j_gene: TRBJ2-1; v_gene: TRBV12-3/TRBV12-4; abundance: -; d_gene: -; CDR3aa: CASGGASYEQFF; CDR3nt: TGTGCCAGCGGCGGCGCTAGCTATGAGCAATTCTTC
j_gene: TRBJ2-5; v_gene: TRBV7-9; abundance: -; d_gene: -; CDR3aa: CASSLVLVVIPETQYF; CDR3nt: TGCGCCAGCAGCTTAGTTCTAGTCGTGATCCCAGAGACCCAGTATTTC
j_gene: TRBJ2-3; v_gene: TRBV28; abundance: once; d_gene: -; CDR3aa: CTSSSPSALTATQYF; CDR3nt: TGTACCAGCAGTTCCCCTAGCGCACTCACAGCTACGCAGTATTTT
j_gene: TRBJ2-7; v_gene: TRBV4-1; abundance: few; d_gene: -; CDR3aa: CASSQDMYRGLSEQYF; CDR3nt: TGCGCCAGCAGCCAAGATATGTACAGAGGCTTGAGCGAGCAGTACTTC
j_gene: TRBJ1-1; v_gene: TRBV29-1; abundance: once; d_gene: -; CDR3aa: CRVGEGPTNTEDFF; CDR3nt: TGCAGGGTTGGGGAGGGTCCGACAAACACTGAAGATTTCTTT
j_gene: TRBJ1-2; v_gene: TRBV29-1; abundance: once; d_gene: -; CDR3aa: CSVELGGYDYTF; CDR3nt: TGCAGCGTTGAACTCGGGGGCTATGACTACACCTTC
j_gene: TRBJ1-5; v_gene: TRBV7-9; abundance: -; d_gene: -; CDR3aa: CATSLGAVKQPQHF; CDR3nt: TGTGCCACCAGCTTGGGGGCAGTGAAACAGCCCCAGCATTTT
j_gene: TRBJ2-2; v_gene: TRBV29-1; abundance: -; d_gene: -; CDR3aa: CSVGPGGNTGKLFF; CDR3nt: TGCAGCGTTGGTCCAGGTGGGAACACCGGGAAGCTGTTTTTT
j_gene: TRBJ2-7; v_gene: TRBV20-1; abundance: -; d_gene: -; CDR3aa: CSAVRGYEQYF; CDR3nt: TGCAGTGCGGTGAGGGGTTACGAGCAGTACTTC
j_gene: TRBJ2-5; v_gene: TRBV20-1; abundance: -; d_gene: -; CDR3aa: CSATVHNTQGQDTQYF; CDR3nt: TGCAGTGCTACAGTACACAATACCCAGGGACAAGATACCCAGTACTTC
j_gene: TRBJ2-1; v_gene: TRBV11-2; abundance: -; d_gene: -; CDR3aa: CASSFIASGNNEQFF; CDR3nt: TGTGCCAGCAGCTTTATAGCGTCAGGAAACAATGAGCAGTTCTTC
j_gene: TRBJ2-7; v_gene: TRBV29-1; abundance: -; d_gene: -; CDR3aa: CSVEGGSRGGYEQYF; CDR3nt: TGCAGCGTTGAGGGAGGATCACGGGGTGGCTACGAACAGTACTTC
j_gene: TRBJ2-5; v_gene: TRBV6-2/TRBV6-3; abundance: -; d_gene: -; CDR3aa: CASSYNYRQETTVPHDTQYF; CDR3nt: TGTGCCAGCAGTTACAATTACCGACAGGAAACGACTGTCCCCCATGATACCCAGTACTTC
j_gene: TRBJ1-5; v_gene: TRBV6-1; abundance: few; d_gene: -; CDR3aa: CASSGSSWSNQPQHF; CDR3nt: TGTGCCAGCAGTGGTAGCTCTTGGAGCAATCAGCCCCAGCATTTT
j_gene: TRBJ2-7; v_gene: TRBV20-1; abundance: -; d_gene: TRBD2; CDR3aa: CYARKGGTSGNEHYF; CDR3nt: TGCTATGCTAGGAAGGGGGGGACTAGCGGGAACGAGCACTACTTC
j_gene: TRBJ2-3; v_gene: TRBV20-1; abundance: -; d_gene: -; CDR3aa: CSAAGASMTDTLYF; CDR3nt: TGCAGTGCGGCCGGGGCTAGCATGACAGATACGCTGTATTTT
j_gene: TRBJ2-7; v_gene: TRBV12-3/TRBV12-4; abundance: few; d_gene: -; CDR3aa: CASSTRARDIPYEQYF; CDR3nt: TGTGCCAGCAGTACCCGAGCTAGAGACATACCCTACGAACAGTACTTC
j_gene: TRBJ1-1; v_gene: TRBV4-1; abundance: -; d_gene: -; CDR3aa: CASSQGQYRSNTEAFF; CDR3nt: TGCGCCAGTAGCCAAGGCCAGTACCGATCGAACACTGAAGCTTTCTTT
j_gene: TRBJ1-5; v_gene: TRBV28; abundance: -; d_gene: -; CDR3aa: CASSKLQGGNQRQHF; CDR3nt: TGTGCCAGCAGTAAACTACAGGGTGGCAATCAGCGCCAGCATTTT
j_gene: TRBJ2-1; v_gene: TRBV12-3/TRBV12-4; abundance: -; d_gene: TRBD2; CDR3aa: CASSPSGLAVIDEQSF; CDR3nt: TGTGCAAGCAGTCCATCGGGACTAGCGGTTATTGATGAGCAGTCCTTC
j_gene: TRBJ2-1; v_gene: TRBV6-2/TRBV6-3; abundance: many; d_gene: -; CDR3aa: CASSPFDSPFWNEQFF; CDR3nt: TGTGCCAGCAGTCCCTTCGACAGTCCTTTTTGGAATGAGCAGTTCTTC
j_gene: TRBJ2-3; v_gene: TRBV11-1; abundance: -; d_gene: TRBD1; CDR3aa: CPSRGTGMNAQYF; CDR3nt: TGTCCCAGCAGAGGGACAGGGATGAATGCGCAGTATTTT
j_gene: TRBJ2-2; v_gene: TRBV20-1; abundance: -; d_gene: TRBD1; CDR3aa: CSARGIRQGAAVELFF; CDR3nt: TGCAGTGCTAGAGGGATAAGACAGGGAGCCGCCGTGGAGCTGTTTTTT
j_gene: TRBJ2-5; v_gene: TRBV6-1; abundance: -; d_gene: TRBD2; CDR3aa: CASSGSIPGLAGSETQYF; CDR3nt: TGTGCCAGCAGTGGGTCCATACCGGGACTAGCGGGTTCGGAGACCCAGTACTTC
j_gene: TRBJ2-2; v_gene: TRBV30; abundance: many; d_gene: -; CDR3aa: CAWSEGNRNTGELFF; CDR3nt: TGTGCCTGGAGTGAGGGGAACCGCAACACCGGGGAGCTGTTTTTT
j_gene: TRBJ2-1; v_gene: TRBV4-3; abundance: -; d_gene: TRBD2; CDR3aa: CASSQEFSGSVSSYNEQFF; CDR3nt: TGCGCCAGCAGCCAAGAGTTTAGCGGGAGTGTGAGCTCCTACAATGAGCAGTTCTTC
j_gene: TRBJ2-1; v_gene: TRBV10-3; abundance: -; d_gene: TRBD2; CDR3aa: CAPSQLAGGSSYKEQFF; CDR3nt: TGTGCCCCCTCACAGCTAGCGGGAGGGAGCTCCTACAAAGAGCAGTTCTTC
j_gene: TRBJ2-3; v_gene: TRBV29-1; abundance: few; d_gene: TRBD2; CDR3aa: CSARDSTSGSTDTQYF; CDR3nt: TGTAGCGCCCGTGACTCAACTAGCGGAAGCACAGATACGCAGTATTTT
j_gene: TRBJ2-1; v_gene: TRBV20-1; abundance: -; d_gene: TRBD1; CDR3aa: CSARDRDRRFEKFF; CDR3nt: TGCAGTGCTAGAGATCGGGACAGGAGGTTTGAGAAGTTCTTC
j_gene: TRBJ2-7; v_gene: TRBV20-1; abundance: -; d_gene: TRBD1; CDR3aa: CTARDRAGGWYEQYF; CDR3nt: TGCACTGCTAGAGATCGGGCAGGGGGCTGGTACGAGCAATACTTC
j_gene: TRBJ2-7; v_gene: TRBV11-1; abundance: few; d_gene: -; CDR3aa: CTSSGTLQYF; CDR3nt: TGTACCAGCAGCGGGACACTGCAGTATTTC
j_gene: TRBJ2-1; v_gene: TRBV10-3; abundance: -; d_gene: TRBD2; CDR3aa: CAASQLAGGRSYNEQFF; CDR3nt: TGTGCCGCCTCACAGCTAGCGGGAGGGAGGTCCTACAATGAGCAGTTCTTC
j_gene: TRBJ1-2; v_gene: TRBV6-1; abundance: -; d_gene: -; CDR3aa: CASSERPCNYGYTF; CDR3nt: TGTGCCAGCAGTGAACGGCCCTGCAACTATGGCTACACCTTC
j_gene: TRBJ1-4; v_gene: TRBV13; abundance: many; d_gene: TRBD1; CDR3aa: CASSSDRGPEKLFF; CDR3nt: TGTGCCAGCAGCTCCGACAGGGGCCCAGAAAAACTGTTTTTT
j_gene: TRBJ2-3; v_gene: TRBV28; abundance: -; d_gene: -; CDR3aa: CVTMNPTRLTDTQYF; CDR3nt: TGTGTCACGATGAACCCGACAAGGCTGACAGATACGCAGTATTTT
j_gene: TRBJ2-1; v_gene: TRBV6-1; abundance: -; d_gene: -; CDR3aa: CARSIRVRVDEQFF; CDR3nt: TGTGCCAGAAGTATCCGGGTCAGGGTGGATGAGCAGTTCTTC
j_gene: TRBJ2-2; v_gene: TRBV20-1; abundance: -; d_gene: TRBD1; CDR3aa: CIAPRPPGQGAPGELFF; CDR3nt: TGCATTGCACCCCGCCCCCCGGGACAGGGGGCCCCCGGGGAACTGTTTTTT
j_gene: TRBJ1-5; v_gene: TRBV19; abundance: -; d_gene: -; CDR3aa: CSSSWMGGDQPQHF; CDR3nt: TGTTCCAGTAGTTGGATGGGGGGAGATCAGCCCCAGCATTTT
j_gene: TRBJ2-1; v_gene: TRBV7-9; abundance: once; d_gene: -; CDR3aa: CASGPSYGGKQFF; CDR3nt: TGTGCCAGCGGCCCATCCTATGGGGGTAAGCAGTTCTTC
j_gene: TRBJ2-5; v_gene: TRBV20-1; abundance: many; d_gene: TRBD2; CDR3aa: CSARPGLAGVEQETQYF; CDR3nt: TGCAGTGCTAGACCGGGACTAGCGGGAGTGGAACAAGAGACCCAGTACTTC
j_gene: TRBJ2-1; v_gene: TRBV24-1; abundance: -; d_gene: TRBD2; CDR3aa: CAISDSTLAGVLNEQFF; CDR3nt: TGTGCCATCAGTGATTCCACACTAGCGGGAGTTCTCAATGAGCAGTTCTTC
j_gene: TRBJ2-1; v_gene: TRBV24-1; abundance: many; d_gene: -; CDR3aa: CATSDPSGRGGNEQFF; CDR3nt: TGTGCCACCAGTGATCCCTCCGGGAGAGGCGGCAATGAGCAGTTCTTC